This TCR beta chain was sequenced in a study of STAT3 mutations in large granular lymphocyte leukemia. Findings of the study overall: All newly emerging clones after therapy were STAT3 wild type. Sampling intervals varied between patients and samples. At least one immunodominant TCR beta clonotype appeared in every T-cell large granular lymphocyte leukemia patient.

Here immunoSEQ multiplex PCR was the method, and the copy in TCRdb shows in-frame clones only, minus some. The profile shows roughly 11,000 clones, about 80% of them singletons. As regards this clone: Its specificity is not known.

This CDR3 spans 13 amino acids. Germline loops: CDR1 KGHSH, CDR2 LQKENI. Deletions cut 4 bases from V and 7 bases from J, with 10 bases between. This chain joins TRBV18 and TRBJ2-2; weak D call: TRBD1 (5 bases). Sample: peripheral blood mononuclear cells. This TCR was sampled from a man aged 60 to 75 with T-cell large granular lymphocyte leukemia. Some clones in this sample may be carry-over from other donors' samples. The CDR3, as DNA: TGTGCCAGCTCACGGACCGACAGCGGGGAGCTGTTTTTT. It translates to CASSRTDSGELFF.